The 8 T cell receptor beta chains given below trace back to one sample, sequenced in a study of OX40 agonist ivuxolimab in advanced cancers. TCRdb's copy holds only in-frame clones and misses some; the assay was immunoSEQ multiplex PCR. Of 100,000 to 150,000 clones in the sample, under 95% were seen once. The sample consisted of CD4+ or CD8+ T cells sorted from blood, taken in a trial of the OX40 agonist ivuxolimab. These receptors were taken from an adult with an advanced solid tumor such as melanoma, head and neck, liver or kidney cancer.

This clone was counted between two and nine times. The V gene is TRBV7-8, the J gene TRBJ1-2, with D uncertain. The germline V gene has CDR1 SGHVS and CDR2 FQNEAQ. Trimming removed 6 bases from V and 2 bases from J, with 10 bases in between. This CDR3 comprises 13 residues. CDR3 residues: CASRGRTNYGYTF. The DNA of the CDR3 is TGTGCCAGCAGGGGCAGGACCAACTATGGCTACACCTTC.

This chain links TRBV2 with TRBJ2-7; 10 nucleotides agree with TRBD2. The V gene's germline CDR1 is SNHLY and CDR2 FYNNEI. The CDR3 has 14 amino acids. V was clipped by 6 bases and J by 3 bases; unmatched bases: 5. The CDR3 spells CASRRGTSDYEQYF. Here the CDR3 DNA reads TGTGCCAGCAGGAGGGGGACTAGCGACTACGAGCAGTACTTC.

CDR3 nucleotides: TGTGCCAGCAGTTTTCTGGGAGGTACCTCCTACGAGCAGTACTTC. The encoded protein is CASSFLGGTSYEQYF. This rearrangement joins TRBV27 to TRBJ2-7, with D perhaps matching TRBD2 (6 bases). Per germline, CDR1 MNHEY and CDR2 SMNVEV (reference sequence). CDR3 length equals 15 residues. V was shortened by 3 bases and J by 0 bases, with 12 bases between the two germline ends.

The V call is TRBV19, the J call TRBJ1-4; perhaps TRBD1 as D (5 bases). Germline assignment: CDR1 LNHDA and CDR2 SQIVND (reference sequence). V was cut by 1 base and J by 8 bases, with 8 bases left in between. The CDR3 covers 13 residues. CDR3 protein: CASSIGGREKLFF. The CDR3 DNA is TGTGCCAGTAGTATAGGGGGGAGAGAAAAACTGTTTTTT.

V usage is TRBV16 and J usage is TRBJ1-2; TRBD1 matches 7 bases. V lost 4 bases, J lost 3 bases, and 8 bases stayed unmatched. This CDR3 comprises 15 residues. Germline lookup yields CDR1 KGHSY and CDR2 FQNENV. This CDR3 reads CASSLEDRRDYGYTF. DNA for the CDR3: TGTGCCAGCAGCCTAGAGGACAGGAGGGACTATGGCTACACCTTC.

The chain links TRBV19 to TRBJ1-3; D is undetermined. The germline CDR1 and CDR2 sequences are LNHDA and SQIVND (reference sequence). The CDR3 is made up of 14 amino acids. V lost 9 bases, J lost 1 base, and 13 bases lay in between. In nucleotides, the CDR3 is TGTGCCAGCCACCTGAGGTTTTCTGGAAACACCATATATTTT. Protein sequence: CASHLRFSGNTIYF.

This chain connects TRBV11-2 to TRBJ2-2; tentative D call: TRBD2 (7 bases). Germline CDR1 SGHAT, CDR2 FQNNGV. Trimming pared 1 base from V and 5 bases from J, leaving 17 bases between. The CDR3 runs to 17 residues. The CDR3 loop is CASSLGRSGGETGELFF. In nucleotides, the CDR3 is TGTGCCAGCAGCTTAGGACGGTCGGGGGGCGAGACCGGGGAGCTGTTTTTT. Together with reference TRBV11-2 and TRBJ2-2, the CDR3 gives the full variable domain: EAGVAQSPRYKIIEKRQSVAFWCNPISGHATLYWYQQILGQGPKLLIQFQNNGVVDDSQLPKDRFSAERLKGVDSTLKIQPAKLEDSAVYLCASSLGRSGGETGELFFGEGSRLTVL.

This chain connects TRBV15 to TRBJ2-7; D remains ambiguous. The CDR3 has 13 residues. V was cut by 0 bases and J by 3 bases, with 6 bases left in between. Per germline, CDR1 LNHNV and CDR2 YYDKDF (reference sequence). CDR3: CATSRDSRYEQYF. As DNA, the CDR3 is TGTGCCACCAGCAGAGACTCGCGCTACGAGCAGTACTTC.